These 17 T cell receptor beta chains came from one sample sequenced in a study of CD4+ T cells in melanoma (dated by TCRdb to between 2022 and 2023). Preparation of the library involved the immunoSEQ multiplex PCR assay. TCRdb mirrors the immuneACCESS table, restricted to in-frame sequences. Some clones are absent from its copies; in checked studies, under half trace to an unresolved V gene, and the reason for the others is unknown. The sample table lists approximately 12,000 clones, 67% of them with a count of one. The top ten hold 12% of the sample. Source material: cells from a culture (not recorded whether cultured in vitro). The source of these receptors is a human donor with melanoma.

The CDR3: CASTFGRIQETQYF. CDR3 DNA: TGTGCCAGCACCTTCGGCAGAATCCAAGAGACCCAGTACTTC. The V call is TRBV7-8, the J call TRBJ2-5; no clear D. Germline values: CDR1 SGHVS, CDR2 FQNEAQ. V was clipped by 7 bases and J by 1 base, with 13 bases between them. There are 14 residues in the CDR3.

This clone was detected only a few times. This chain joins TRBV4-1 and TRBJ1-5, with 7 positions matching TRBD1. The CDR3 runs 14 residues. V dropped 4 bases and J dropped 2; count of bases not matched to a gene: 2. Per the germline V gene, CDR1 is MGHRA and CDR2 is YSYEKL. As DNA, the CDR3 is TGCGCCAGCAGCCGAGGACAGGGCAATCAGCCCCAGCATTTT. This encodes CASSRGQGNQPQHF.

The V gene is TRBV9, the J gene TRBJ2-7; 15 bases agree with TRBD2. Trimming took 4 bases from V and 9 from J; bases not matched to a gene: 8. Germline lookup yields CDR1 SGDLS and CDR2 YYNGEE. CDR3 length: 15 amino acids. The CDR3, as DNA: TGTGCCAGCAGCCGGACTAGCGGGGGGGCTCAGCCGCAGTACTTC. Amino acid sequence: CASSRTSGGAQPQYF.

The chain employs TRBV7-8 and TRBJ1-1; D may be TRBD1 (6 bases). Germline CDR1 SGHVS, CDR2 FQNEAQ. Trimming took 5 bases from V and 5 from J, leaving 12 bases between them. The CDR3 has 13 residues. Written as DNA, the CDR3 is TGTGCCAGCAGCCCTCACAGGGAAACTGAAGCTTTCTTT. Translation gives CASSPHRETEAFF.

The chain recombines TRBV5-4 with TRBJ2-7; D might be TRBD1 (6 bases). Between the trimmed V and J ends, which lost 3 bases and 2 bases, there was a span of 12 bases. CDR3 length: 14 amino acids. The germline V gene has CDR1 SGHNT and CDR2 YYREEE (reference sequence). DNA of the CDR3: TGTGCCAGCAGCTACACAGGGAAAGCCTACGAGCAGTACTTC. This gives the protein CASSYTGKAYEQYF.

This clone was found a few times. The chain has TRBV12-5 and TRBJ1-6; the D gene is possibly TRBD1 (6 bases). V was clipped by 6 bases and J by 12 bases, with 12 bases between them. The CDR3 length is 12 residues. Germline-derived CDR1 and CDR2 are LGHNT and FRNRAP. The CDR3 loop is CASGLQGIPLHF. CDR3 nucleotides: TGTGCTAGTGGCTTACAGGGTATACCCCTCCACTTT.

J is TRBJ2-3 and V is TRBV7-9, with TRBD1 as a possible D gene (6 bases). Between the trimmed V and J ends, which lost 0 bases and 2 bases, there was a span of 9 bases. Germline values: CDR1 SEHNR, CDR2 FQNEAQ (reference sequence). There are 15 residues in the CDR3. CDR3 sequence reads: CASSLAQGTTDTQYF. CDR3 coding DNA: TGTGCCAGCAGCTTAGCACAGGGAACCACAGATACGCAGTATTTT.

This clone was seen just once. The chain carries TRBV29-1 and TRBJ2-5, with 11 bases aligning to TRBD2. The CDR3 is 13 residues long. V gave up 8 bases and J gave up 4 bases; unmatched junction bases: 6. Germline V gives CDR1 SQVTM, CDR2 ANQGSEA. This CDR3 reads CSSTSGAGETQYF. CDR3 bases: TGCAGCTCGACTAGCGGGGCGGGAGAGACCCAGTACTTC.

The rearrangement links TRBV30 to TRBJ2-3; D is unresolved. Looked up from germline, CDR1 is GTSNPN and CDR2 is SVGIG (reference sequence). The CDR3 covers 13 residues. V was shortened by 0 bases and J by 2 bases, with 6 bases between the two germline ends. This CDR3 reads CAWSVRDTDTQYF. The CDR3 DNA reads TGTGCCTGGAGTGTACGCGACACAGATACGCAGTATTTT.

The chain has TRBV5-1 and TRBJ2-2; 10 bases map to TRBD2. The CDR3 is 15 amino acids. With 4 bases clipped from V and 4 bases from J, the junction kept 4 bases outside the gene matches. Germline loops: CDR1 SGHRS, CDR2 YFSETQ. The CDR3, as DNA: TGCGCCAGCAGCCTCACTAGCGGGGCCACCGGGGAGCTGTTTTTT. It codes for CASSLTSGATGELFF.

The count of this clone is one. The chain links TRBV7-2 to TRBJ1-1; the match to TRBD1 covers 8 bases. The V gene end was trimmed by 3 bases and the J gene end by 5 bases; junction bases not matched to a gene: 8. The CDR3 loop spans 15 amino acids. Per germline, CDR1 SGHTA and CDR2 FQGNSA. The CDR3, as DNA: TGTGCCAGCAGCTTTGTAGGCAGGGGGCAAACTGAAGCTTTCTTT. Translation gives CASSFVGRGQTEAFF.

This clone is medium-sized by share. The chain links TRBV7-2 to TRBJ1-4; D gene unclear. The CDR3 extends over 15 amino acids. The germline V gene encodes CDR1 SGHTA and CDR2 FQGNSA. V dropped 1 base and J dropped 4 bases, with 10 bases sitting between them. The CDR3 loop reads CASSLVARSNEKLFF. The CDR3 nucleotides read TGTGCCAGCAGCTTAGTAGCCAGGAGTAATGAAAAACTGTTTTTT.

The chain has TRBV6-1 and TRBJ2-3, with D uncertain. This CDR3 is built from 13 residues. Looked up from germline, CDR1 is MNHNS and CDR2 is SASEGT. The ends were cut back, 8 bases at V and 2 bases at J, with 11 bases in the middle. The DNA for the CDR3 is TGTGCCAGCTTTAGGACCGCCACAGATACGCAGTATTTT. It specifies CASFRTATDTQYF.

This chain links TRBV7-8 with TRBJ1-1, with a tentative D call TRBD1 (6 bases). CDR3 length equals 13 residues. V was clipped by 5 bases and J by 4 bases, with 11 bases between them. CDR1 SGHVS and CDR2 FQNEAQ come from the germline V gene. CDR3 protein: CASSLQGATEAFF. The CDR3 DNA reads TGTGCCAGCAGCCTACAGGGAGCCACTGAAGCTTTCTTT.

The chain is built from TRBV6-1 and TRBJ1-3; no firm D call. Germline CDR1 MNHNS, CDR2 SASEGT. The CDR3 runs 12 residues. V lost 6 bases and J lost 6, with 9 bases in between. The CDR3 DNA sequence: TGTGCCAGCAGAGACACCGCAAACACCATATATTTT. Amino acid sequence: CASRDTANTIYF.

This chain joins TRBV6-1 and TRBJ2-3; tentative D call: TRBD1 (6 bases). The CDR3 runs to 15 residues. Trimming pared 6 bases from V and 0 bases from J, leaving 13 bases between. The germline V gene encodes CDR1 MNHNS and CDR2 SASEGT. In nucleotides, the CDR3 is TGTGCCAGCAGGGGTGGACAGACAAGCACAGATACGCAGTATTTT. It translates to CASRGGQTSTDTQYF.

The chain couples TRBV6-6 to TRBJ1-2; D gene ambiguous. Trimming stripped 0 bases from V and 2 bases from J, with 7 bases between. Germline CDR1 reads MNHNY; CDR2 reads SVGAGI (reference sequence). The CDR3 is 14 residues long. The CDR3 DNA reads as TGTGCCAGCAGTTACTCGAAGCTAAACTATGGCTACACCTTC. Translated: CASSYSKLNYGYTF.